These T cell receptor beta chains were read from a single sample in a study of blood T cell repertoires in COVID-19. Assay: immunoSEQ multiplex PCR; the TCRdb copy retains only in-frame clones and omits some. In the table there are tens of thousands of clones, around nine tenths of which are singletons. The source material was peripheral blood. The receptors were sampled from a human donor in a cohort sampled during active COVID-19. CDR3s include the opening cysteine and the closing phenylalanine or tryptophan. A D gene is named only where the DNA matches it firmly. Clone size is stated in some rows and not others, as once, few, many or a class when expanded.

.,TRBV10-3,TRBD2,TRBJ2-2,CAAEREGLTGELFF,TGTGCCGCCGAGCGGGAGGGCCTTACCGGGGAGCTGTTTTTT
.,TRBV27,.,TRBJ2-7,CASSSYEQYF,TGTGCCAGCAGTTCTTACGAGCAGTACTTC
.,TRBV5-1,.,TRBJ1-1,CASSLPGGTEAFF,TGCGCCAGCAGCTTGCCCGGGGGGACTGAAGCTTTCTTT
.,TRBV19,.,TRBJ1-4,CASSPDSYEKLFF,TGTGCCAGTAGTCCGGACAGCTATGAAAAACTGTTTTTT
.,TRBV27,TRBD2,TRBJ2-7,CASSLSAGGGSYEQYF,TGTGCCAGCAGTCTCTCGGCGGGAGGAGGATCGTACGAGCAGTACTTC
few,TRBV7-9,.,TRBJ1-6,CASSLRTDNSPLHF,TGTGCCAGCAGCTTGCGGACAGATAATTCACCCCTCCACTTT
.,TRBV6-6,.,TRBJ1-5,CASGQSNQPQHF,TGTGCCAGCGGACAAAGCAATCAGCCCCAGCATTTT
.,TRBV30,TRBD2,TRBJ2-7,CAWSVTSGSHEQYF,TGTGCCTGGAGTGTTACGAGCGGGAGCCACGAGCAGTACTTC
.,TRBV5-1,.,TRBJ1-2,CASSFREHYGYTF,TGCGCCAGCAGCTTTCGGGAGCACTATGGCTACACCTTC
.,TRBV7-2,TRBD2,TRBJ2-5,CASSLEGLAVQETQYF,TGTGCCAGCAGCTTAGAGGGACTAGCGGTTCAAGAGACCCAGTACTTC
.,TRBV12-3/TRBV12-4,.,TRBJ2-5,CASSGGRVGTQYF,TGTGCCAGCAGTGGAGGTCGTGTGGGGACCCAGTACTTC
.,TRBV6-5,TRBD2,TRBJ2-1,CASSLRGGNEQFF,TGTGCCAGCAGCCTACGGGGGGGTAATGAGCAGTTCTTC
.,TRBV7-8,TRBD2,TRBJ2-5,CASSRAGRGGETQYF,TGTGCCAGCAGCCGAGCGGGGAGGGGTGGGGAGACCCAGTACTTC
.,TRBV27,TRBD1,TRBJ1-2,CASRTWTGGIGYTF,TGTGCCAGCAGGACTTGGACAGGGGGCATTGGCTACACCTTC
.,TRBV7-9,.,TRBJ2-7,CASRGGYEQYF,TGTGCCAGCAGAGGGGGCTACGAGCAGTACTTC
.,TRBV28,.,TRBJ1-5,CASSLSRGPQHF,TGTGCCAGCAGTTTATCACGAGGCCCCCAGCATTTT
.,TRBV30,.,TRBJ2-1,CAWSASEFPYNEQFF,TGTGCCTGGAGTGCTAGCGAATTCCCCTACAATGAGCAGTTCTTC
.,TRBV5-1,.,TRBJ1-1,CASSFREGGGTEAFF,TGCGCCAGCAGCTTCAGGGAGGGAGGGGGCACTGAAGCTTTCTTT
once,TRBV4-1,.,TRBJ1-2,CASSQDQASYGYTF,TGCGCCAGCAGCCAAGATCAGGCCTCCTATGGCTACACCTTC
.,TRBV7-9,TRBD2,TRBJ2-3,CASSALAGGADTQYF,TGTGCCAGCAGCGCTCTAGCGGGAGGAGCAGATACGCAGTATTTT
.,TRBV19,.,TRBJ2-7,CASSTHSGTYEQYF,TGTGCCAGTAGCACCCATTCGGGGACCTACGAGCAGTACTTC
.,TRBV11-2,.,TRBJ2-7,CASSLEGGEVGEQYF,TGTGCCAGCAGCTTAGAAGGAGGGGAGGTTGGTGAGCAGTACTTC
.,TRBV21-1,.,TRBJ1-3,CASSSNRFGTIYF,TGTGCCAGCAGCTCAAACAGGTTCGGAACCATATATTTT
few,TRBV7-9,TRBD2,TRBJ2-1,CASSLGTSQNEQFF,TGTGCCAGCAGTCTTGGGACTAGCCAAAATGAGCAGTTCTTC
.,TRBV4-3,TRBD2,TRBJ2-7,CASSQEGLAGAGRQYF,TGCGCCAGCAGCCAAGAGGGACTAGCGGGAGCAGGACGGCAGTACTTC
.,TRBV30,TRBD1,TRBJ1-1,CAWSVGDRVEAFF,TGTGCCTGGAGTGTAGGGGACAGAGTTGAAGCTTTCTTT
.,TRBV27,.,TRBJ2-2,CASSLSRGNTGELFF,TGTGCCAGCAGTTTAAGCAGGGGGAACACCGGGGAGCTGTTTTTT
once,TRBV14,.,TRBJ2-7,CASSQVGTQRSYEQYF,TGTGCCAGCAGCCAAGTCGGGACTCAAAGATCCTACGAGCAGTACTTC
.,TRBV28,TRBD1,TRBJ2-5,CASSADRDREYF,TGTGCCAGCAGTGCGGACCGGGACAGGGAGTACTTC
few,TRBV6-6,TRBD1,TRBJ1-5,CASRMTGREPQHF,TGTGCCAGCAGAATGACAGGGCGGGAGCCCCAGCATTTT
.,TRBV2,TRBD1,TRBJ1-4,CASSGGQGARKLFF,TGTGCCAGCAGTGGGGGGCAGGGGGCGAGAAAACTGTTTTTT
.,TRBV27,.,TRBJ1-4,CASSNSGNEKLFF,TGTGCCAGCAGCAATTCGGGTAATGAAAAACTGTTTTTT
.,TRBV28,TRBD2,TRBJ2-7,CATSGTSGTLYSYEQYF,TGTGCCACCTCCGGGACTAGCGGGACCTTATACTCCTACGAGCAGTACTTC
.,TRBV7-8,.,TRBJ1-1,CASSLAQGTEAFF,TGTGCCAGCAGCTTAGCACAGGGTACTGAAGCTTTCTTT
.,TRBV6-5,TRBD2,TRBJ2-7,CASSYLPTSAYEQYF,TGTGCCAGCAGCTACCTTCCGACTAGCGCCTACGAGCAGTACTTC
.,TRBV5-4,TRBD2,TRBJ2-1,CASRSGSGLDYNEQFF,TGTGCCAGCAGGTCCGGGTCCGGACTAGATTACAATGAGCAGTTCTTC
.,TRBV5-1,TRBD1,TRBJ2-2,CASSLTGVGGELFF,TGCGCCAGCAGCTTGACAGGGGTCGGCGGGGAGCTGTTTTTT
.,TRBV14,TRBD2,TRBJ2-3,CASSPTRLAGGSRVRDTQYF,TGTGCCAGCAGCCCCACGCGACTAGCGGGAGGGTCCCGGGTTAGAGATACGCAGTATTTT
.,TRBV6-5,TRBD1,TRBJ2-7,CAARVTGSYEQYF,TGTGCCGCCCGGGTGACAGGGTCCTACGAGCAGTACTTC
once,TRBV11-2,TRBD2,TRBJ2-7,CASTSYSGLGLASGYEQYF,TGTGCCAGCACCTCGTACTCAGGGCTGGGACTAGCGTCCGGCTACGAGCAGTACTTC
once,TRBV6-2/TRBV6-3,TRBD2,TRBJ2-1,CASSSGTTIPNEQFF,TGTGCCAGCAGCTCCGGGACTACAATTCCCAATGAGCAGTTCTTC
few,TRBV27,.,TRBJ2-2,CASSLSGQHSGTGELFF,TGTGCCAGCAGTTTAAGTGGGCAGCACTCCGGCACCGGGGAGCTGTTTTTT
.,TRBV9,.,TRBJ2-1,CASSVGLGGSYNEQFF,TGTGCCAGCAGCGTAGGACTGGGGGGTTCCTACAATGAGCAGTTCTTC
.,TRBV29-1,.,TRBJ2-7,CSVGLPGYEQYF,TGCAGCGTTGGGCTGCCGGGCTACGAGCAGTACTTC
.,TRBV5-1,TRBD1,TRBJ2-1,CASSQGQGRNEQFF,TGCGCCAGCAGCCAGGGACAGGGTAGGAATGAGCAGTTCTTC
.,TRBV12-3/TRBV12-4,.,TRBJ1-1,CASTIQGVTEAFF,TGTGCCAGCACTATACAAGGGGTCACTGAAGCTTTCTTT
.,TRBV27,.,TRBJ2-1,CASSPNGLGGEQFF,TGTGCCAGCAGTCCAAACGGCCTAGGGGGTGAGCAGTTCTTC
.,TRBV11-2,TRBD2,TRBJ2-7,CASSQLAGETWEQYF,TGTGCCAGCAGCCAACTAGCGGGGGAGACGTGGGAGCAGTACTTC
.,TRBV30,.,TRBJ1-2,CAWSPPGRTNYGYTF,TGTGCCTGGAGTCCCCCTGGCAGGACTAACTATGGCTACACCTTC
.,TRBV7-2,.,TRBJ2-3,CASSLRRGSTDTQYF,TGTGCCAGCAGCTTACGGCGGGGTAGCACAGATACGCAGTATTTT
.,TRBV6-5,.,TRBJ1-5,CASMWAGQQPQHF,TGTGCCAGCATGTGGGCAGGGCAGCAGCCCCAGCATTTT
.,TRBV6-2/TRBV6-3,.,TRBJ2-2,CASSLSFANTGELFF,TGTGCCAGCAGTCTCTCGTTCGCGAACACCGGGGAGCTGTTTTTT
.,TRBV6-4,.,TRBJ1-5,CATGEGNQPQHF,TGTGCCACCGGGGAGGGGAATCAGCCCCAGCATTTT
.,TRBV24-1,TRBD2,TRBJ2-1,CATSDYPQASGTYNEQFF,TGTGCCACCAGTGATTATCCCCAGGCTAGCGGGACCTACAATGAGCAGTTCTTC
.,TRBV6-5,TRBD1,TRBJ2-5,CASSSGGEKTQYF,TGTGCCAGCAGTTCAGGGGGCGAAAAGACCCAGTACTTC
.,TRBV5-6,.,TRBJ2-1,CASSLGQGSYNEQFF,TGTGCCAGCAGCTTGGGGCAGGGCTCCTACAATGAGCAGTTCTTC